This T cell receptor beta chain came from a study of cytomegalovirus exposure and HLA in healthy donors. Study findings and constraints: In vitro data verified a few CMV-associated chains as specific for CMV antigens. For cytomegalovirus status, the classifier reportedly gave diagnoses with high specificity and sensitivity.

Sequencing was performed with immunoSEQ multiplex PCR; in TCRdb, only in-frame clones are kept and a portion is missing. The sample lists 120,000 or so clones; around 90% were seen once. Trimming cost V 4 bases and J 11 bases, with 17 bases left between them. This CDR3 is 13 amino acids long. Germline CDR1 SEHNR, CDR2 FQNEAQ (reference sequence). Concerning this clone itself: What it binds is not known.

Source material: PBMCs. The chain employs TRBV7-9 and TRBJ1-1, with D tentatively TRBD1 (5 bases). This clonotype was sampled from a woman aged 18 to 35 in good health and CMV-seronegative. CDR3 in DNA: TGTGCCAGCAGCTCGCCGCGGGACGTCGGGGCTTTCTTT. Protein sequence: CASSSPRDVGAFF.